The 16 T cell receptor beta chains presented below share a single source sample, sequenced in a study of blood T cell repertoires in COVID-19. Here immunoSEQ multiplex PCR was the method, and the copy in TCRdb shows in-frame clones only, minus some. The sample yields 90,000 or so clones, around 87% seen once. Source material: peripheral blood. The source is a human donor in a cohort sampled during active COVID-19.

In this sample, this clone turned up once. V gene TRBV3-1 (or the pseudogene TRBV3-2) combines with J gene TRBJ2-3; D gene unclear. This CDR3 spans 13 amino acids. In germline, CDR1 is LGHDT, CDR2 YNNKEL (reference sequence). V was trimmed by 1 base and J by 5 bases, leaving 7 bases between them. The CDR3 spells CASSQGSGDTQYF. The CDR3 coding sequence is TGTGCCAGCAGCCAAGGCAGTGGAGATACGCAGTATTTT.

CDR3 DNA sequence: TGCGCCAGCAGCCAAGAATCAACAGGGAGGGCCGGGGAGCTGTTTTTT. Amino acids: CASSQESTGRAGELFF. The chain is built from TRBV4-1 and TRBJ2-2, with D perhaps matching TRBD2 (7 bases). Germline assignment: CDR1 MGHRA and CDR2 YSYEKL. V lost 0 bases, J lost 6 bases, and 14 bases lay in between. CDR3 length equals 16 residues.

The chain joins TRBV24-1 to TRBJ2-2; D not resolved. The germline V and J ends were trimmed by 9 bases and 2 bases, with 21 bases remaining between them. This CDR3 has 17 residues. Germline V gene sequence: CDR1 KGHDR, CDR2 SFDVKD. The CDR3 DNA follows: TGTGCCACCTCGAGCATTGGTGGTCCCAAAAACACCGGGGAGCTGTTTTTT. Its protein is CATSSIGGPKNTGELFF.

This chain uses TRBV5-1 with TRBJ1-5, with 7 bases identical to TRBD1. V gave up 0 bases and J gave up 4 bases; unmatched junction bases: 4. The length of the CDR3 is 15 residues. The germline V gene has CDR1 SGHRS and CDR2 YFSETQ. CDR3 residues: CASSLEGTENQPQHF. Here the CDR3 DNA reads TGCGCCAGCAGCTTGGAGGGGACAGAGAATCAGCCCCAGCATTTT. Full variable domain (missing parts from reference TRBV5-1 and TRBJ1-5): KAGVTQTPRYLIKTRGQQVTLSCSPISGHRSVSWYQQTPGQGLQFLFEYFSETQRNKGNFPGRFSGRQFSNSRSEMNVSTLELGDSALYLCASSLEGTENQPQHFGDGTRLSIL.

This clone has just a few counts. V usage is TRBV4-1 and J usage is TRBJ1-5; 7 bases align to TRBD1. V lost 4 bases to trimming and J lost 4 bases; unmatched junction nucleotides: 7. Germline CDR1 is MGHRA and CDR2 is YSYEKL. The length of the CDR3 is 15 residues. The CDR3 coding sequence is TGCGCCAGCAGCCTCTCGGGACAGACTAATCAGCCCCAGCATTTT. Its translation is CASSLSGQTNQPQHF.

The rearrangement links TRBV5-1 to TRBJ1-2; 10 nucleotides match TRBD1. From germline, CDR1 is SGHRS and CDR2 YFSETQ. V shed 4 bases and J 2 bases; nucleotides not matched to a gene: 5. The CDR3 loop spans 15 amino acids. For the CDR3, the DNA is TGCGCCAGCAGCCCCCAGACAGGGGGCAACTATGGCTACACCTTC. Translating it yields CASSPQTGGNYGYTF.

CDR3 in DNA: TGTGCCAGCAGCTTGGCCGTGGAGGCTGGCTACACCTTC. Protein sequence: CASSLAVEAGYTF. This rearrangement joins TRBV5-5 to TRBJ1-2, with D unclear. Between the trimmed V and J ends, which lost 0 bases and 7 bases, there was a span of 10 bases. This CDR3 is built from 13 residues. In germline, CDR1 is SGHKS, CDR2 YYEKEE (reference sequence).

The CDR3 region has the DNA TGTGCCAGCAGCTTAGGGTCTGGGAGCGGGAGGGCCGCAGGCTACGAGCAGTACTTC. Translation gives CASSLGSGSGRAAGYEQYF. The V call is TRBV7-9, the J call TRBJ2-7, with 10 bases matching TRBD2. V lost 1 base and J lost 3; bases outside the gene matches: 15. The germline CDR1 and CDR2 sequences are SEHNR and FQNEAQ (reference sequence). The CDR3 consists of 19 residues.

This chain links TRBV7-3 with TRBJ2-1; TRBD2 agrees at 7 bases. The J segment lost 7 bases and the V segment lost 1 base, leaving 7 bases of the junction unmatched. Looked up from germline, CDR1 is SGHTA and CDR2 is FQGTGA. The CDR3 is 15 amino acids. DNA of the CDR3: TGTGCCAGCAGCTTAAACCGCGGGAGTGGGAATGAGCAGTTCTTC. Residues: CASSLNRGSGNEQFF.

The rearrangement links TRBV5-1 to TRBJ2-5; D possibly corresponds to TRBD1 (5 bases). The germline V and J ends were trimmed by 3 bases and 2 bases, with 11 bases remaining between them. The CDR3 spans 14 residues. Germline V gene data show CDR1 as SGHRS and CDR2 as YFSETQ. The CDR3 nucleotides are TGCGCCAGCAGCTACCTCGGACAACAAGAGACCCAGTACTTC. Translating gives CASSYLGQQETQYF.

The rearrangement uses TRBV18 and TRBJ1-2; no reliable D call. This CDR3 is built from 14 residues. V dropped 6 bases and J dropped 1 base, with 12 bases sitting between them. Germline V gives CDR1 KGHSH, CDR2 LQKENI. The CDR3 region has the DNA TGTGCCAGCTCCCTTGGCGGTGATAACTATGGCTACACCTTC. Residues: CASSLGGDNYGYTF.

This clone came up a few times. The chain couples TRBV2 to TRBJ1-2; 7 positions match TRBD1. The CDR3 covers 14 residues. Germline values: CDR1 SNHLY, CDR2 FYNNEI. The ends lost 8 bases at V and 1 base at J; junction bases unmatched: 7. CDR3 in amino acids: CASRERQGNYGYTF. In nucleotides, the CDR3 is TGTGCCAGCCGGGAAAGACAGGGTAACTATGGCTACACCTTC.

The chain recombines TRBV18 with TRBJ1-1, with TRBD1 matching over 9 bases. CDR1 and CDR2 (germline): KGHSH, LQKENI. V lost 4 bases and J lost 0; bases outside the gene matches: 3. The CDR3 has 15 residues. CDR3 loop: CASSLGTGMNTEAFF. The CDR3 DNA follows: TGTGCCAGCTCACTGGGGACAGGGATGAACACTGAAGCTTTCTTT. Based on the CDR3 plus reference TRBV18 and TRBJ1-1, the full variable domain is NAGVMQNPRHLVRRRGQEARLRCSPMKGHSHVYWYRQLPEEGLKFMVYLQKENIIDESGMPKERFSAEFPKEGPSILRIQQVVRGDSAAYFCASSLGTGMNTEAFFGQGTRLTVV.

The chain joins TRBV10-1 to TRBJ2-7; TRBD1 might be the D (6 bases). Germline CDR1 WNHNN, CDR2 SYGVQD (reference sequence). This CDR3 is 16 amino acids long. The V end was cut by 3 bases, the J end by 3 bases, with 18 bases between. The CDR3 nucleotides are TGCGCCAGCAGTGAAGGGACAAGTCCTTCTATCTACGAGCAGTACTTC. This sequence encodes CASSEGTSPSIYEQYF.

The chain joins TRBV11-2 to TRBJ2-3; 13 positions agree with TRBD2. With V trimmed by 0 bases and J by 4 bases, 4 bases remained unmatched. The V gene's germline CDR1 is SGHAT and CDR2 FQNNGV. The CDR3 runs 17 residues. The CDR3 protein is CASSLEGLAGVADTQYF. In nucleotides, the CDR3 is TGTGCCAGCAGCTTAGAAGGACTAGCGGGAGTGGCAGATACGCAGTATTTT. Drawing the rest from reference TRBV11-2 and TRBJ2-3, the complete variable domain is EAGVAQSPRYKIIEKRQSVAFWCNPISGHATLYWYQQILGQGPKLLIQFQNNGVVDDSQLPKDRFSAERLKGVDSTLKIQPAKLEDSAVYLCASSLEGLAGVADTQYFGPGTRLTVL.

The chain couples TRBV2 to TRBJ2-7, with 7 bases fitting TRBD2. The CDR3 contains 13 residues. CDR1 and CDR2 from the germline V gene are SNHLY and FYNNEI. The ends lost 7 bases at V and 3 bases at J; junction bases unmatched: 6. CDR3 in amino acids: CASIRDYLYEQYF. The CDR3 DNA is TGTGCCAGCATAAGGGACTACCTCTACGAGCAGTACTTC.